This T cell receptor (beta chain) was captured in a study of T cell repertoires in cytomegalovirus infection. Findings and limits, study-wide: The ex vivo response was dominated by HLA-C-restricted CMV-specific TCR beta clonotypes.

Between the trimmed V and J ends, which lost 1 base and 0 bases, there was a span of 7 bases. The CDR3 contains 15 residues. Germline values: CDR1 SGHDN, CDR2 FVKESK. MiXCR, run by TCRdb on the reads, gives a single entry per CDR3 protein. The data hold over 150,000 distinct CDR3 sequences, with approximately 15% observed a single time. This clonotype has a handful of counts. The antigen is not known. The chain has TRBV14 and TRBJ2-4; D unclear. The TCR sequence derives from a human donor in good health (CMV status not recorded). Some clones in this sample may be carry-over from other donors' samples. Sequenced material: PBMCs. CDR3 amino acids: CASSQAGLAKNIQYF. CDR3 coding DNA: TGTGCCAGCAGCCAAGCTGGGCTAGCCAAAAACATTCAGTACTTC.